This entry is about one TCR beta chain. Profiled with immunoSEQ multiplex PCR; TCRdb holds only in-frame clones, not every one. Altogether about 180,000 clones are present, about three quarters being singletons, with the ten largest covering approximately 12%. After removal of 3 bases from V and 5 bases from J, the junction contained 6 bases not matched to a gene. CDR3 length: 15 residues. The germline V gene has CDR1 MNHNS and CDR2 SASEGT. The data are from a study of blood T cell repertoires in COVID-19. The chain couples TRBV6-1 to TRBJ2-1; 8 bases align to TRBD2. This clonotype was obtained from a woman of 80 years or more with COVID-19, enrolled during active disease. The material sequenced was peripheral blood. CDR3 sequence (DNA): TGTGCCAGCAGTGATCCGGCGGGAGGCCACAATGAGCAGTTCTTC. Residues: CASSDPAGGHNEQFF.